This TCR beta chain is drawn from a study of cytomegalovirus exposure and HLA in healthy donors. Findings and caveats of the study: CMV antigen specificity of a few CMV-associated chains was confirmed in vitro. Subsequent analysis revealed that first-cohort TCR clusters tended to co-occur in the 120 validation repertoires. Altogether, 164 TCR beta chains were recorded as cytomegalovirus-associated. Rarity characterized most TCR sequences, yet some public TCRs appeared in many donors.

In germline, CDR1 is SGHDT, CDR2 YYEEEE. This CDR3 is 13 amino acids long. The ends were cut back, 3 bases at V and 4 bases at J, with 10 bases in the middle. A remark on this clone: The antigen is undetermined.

Clones were sequenced by immunoSEQ multiplex PCR, and TCRdb holds only the in-frame ones, with some missing. Of over 200,000 clones in the sample, 80% to 90% are singletons; the top ten hold about 3%. The sequence was collected from a woman younger than 35 in good health and CMV-seronegative. The rearrangement uses TRBV5-6 and TRBJ1-1; possible D gene TRBD1, 5 bases. Source material: PBMCs. In DNA form, the CDR3 reads TGTGCCAGCAGCTGGGGGGATCTCACTGAAGCTTTCTTT. The encoded protein is CASSWGDLTEAFF. The whole variable domain, remainder taken from reference TRBV5-6 and TRBJ1-1, is DAGVTQSPTHLIKTRGQQVTLRCSPKSGHDTVSWYQQALGQGPQFIFQYYEEEERQRGNFPDRFSGHQFPNYSSELNVNALLLGDSALYLCASSWGDLTEAFFGQGTRLTVV.